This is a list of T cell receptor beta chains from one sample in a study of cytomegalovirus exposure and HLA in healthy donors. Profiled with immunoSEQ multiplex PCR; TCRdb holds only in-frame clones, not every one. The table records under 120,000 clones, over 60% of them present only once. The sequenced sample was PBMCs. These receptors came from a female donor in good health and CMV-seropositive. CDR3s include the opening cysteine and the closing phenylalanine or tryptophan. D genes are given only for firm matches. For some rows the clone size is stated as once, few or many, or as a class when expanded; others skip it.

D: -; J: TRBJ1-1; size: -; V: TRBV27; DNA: TGTGCCAGCAGTCAACGGGAGAACACTGAAGCTTTCTTT; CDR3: CASSQRENTEAFF
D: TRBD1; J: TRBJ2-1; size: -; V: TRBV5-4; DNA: TGTGCCAGCAGCCGGACAGGGAATGAGCAGTTCTTC; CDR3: CASSRTGNEQFF
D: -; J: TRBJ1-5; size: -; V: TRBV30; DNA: TGTGCCTGGGGACTTGATAGCAATCAGCCCCAGCATTTT; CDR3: CAWGLDSNQPQHF
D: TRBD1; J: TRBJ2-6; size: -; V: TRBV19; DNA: TGTGCCAGTAGCCCCCAGGGGGCCCTAGGAGCCAACGTCCTGACTTTC; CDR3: CASSPQGALGANVLTF
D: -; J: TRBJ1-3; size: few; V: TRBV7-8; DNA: TGTGCCAGCAGTCAGACTCCATACCCATGGCTGGACAGACATCGCTCTGGAAACACCATATATTTT; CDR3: CASSQTPYPWLDRHRSGNTIYF
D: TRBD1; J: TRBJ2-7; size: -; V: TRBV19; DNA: TGTGCCAGTAGCCACCAGGGGGCCAGGCGGGAGCAGTACTTC; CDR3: CASSHQGARREQYF
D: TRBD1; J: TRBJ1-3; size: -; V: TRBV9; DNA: TGTGCCAGCAGCGGAATACAGGGGATAGAAGACACCATATATTTT; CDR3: CASSGIQGIEDTIYF
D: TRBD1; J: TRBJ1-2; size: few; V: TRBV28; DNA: TGTGCCAGCAGTTTTGGGACAGCTAACTATGGCTACACCTTC; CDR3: CASSFGTANYGYTF
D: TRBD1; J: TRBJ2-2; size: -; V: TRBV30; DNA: TGTGCCTGGACAACAGGGGGCGCGAACACCGGGGAGCTGTTTTTT; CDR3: CAWTTGGANTGELFF
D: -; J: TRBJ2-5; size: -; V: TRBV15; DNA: TGTGCCACCAGCAGAGATCTAGGTGGAGGCGGGGAGACCCAGTACTTC; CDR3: CATSRDLGGGGETQYF
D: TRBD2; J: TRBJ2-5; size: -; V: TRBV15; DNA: TGTGCCACCAGCAGGGCGGGACTAGCTTCCGAGACCCAGTACTTC; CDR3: CATSRAGLASETQYF
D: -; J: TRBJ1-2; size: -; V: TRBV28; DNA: TGTGCCAGCAGGAGCCCGACAGGACCATTAACGGGGGGCTATGGCTACACCTTC; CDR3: CASRSPTGPLTGGYGYTF
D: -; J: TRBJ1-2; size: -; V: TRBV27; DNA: TGTGCCAGCAGTTTAGGCCGGGAGGGGGGAGGCTACACCTTC; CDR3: CASSLGREGGGYTF
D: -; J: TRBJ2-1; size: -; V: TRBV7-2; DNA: TGTGCCAGCAGCTCCCAGGGTTACGAGCAGTTCTTC; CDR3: CASSSQGYEQFF
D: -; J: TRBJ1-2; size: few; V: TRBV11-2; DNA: TGTGCCAGCAGCTTAGTAACGGGGGTTGGTGGCTACACCTTC; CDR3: CASSLVTGVGGYTF
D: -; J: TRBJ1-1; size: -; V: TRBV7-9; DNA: TGTGCCAGCAGCGGCAGGGTAATGAACACTGAAGCTTTCTTT; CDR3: CASSGRVMNTEAFF
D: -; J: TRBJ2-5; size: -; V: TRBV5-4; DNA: TGTGCCAGCAGCTTAGGAGCGGAACTTCAAGAGACCCAGTACTTC; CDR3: CASSLGAELQETQYF
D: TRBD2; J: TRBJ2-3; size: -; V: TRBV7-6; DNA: TGTGCCAGCAGCTCTTCTAGCGGGACCACAGATACGCAGTATTTT; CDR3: CASSSSSGTTDTQYF
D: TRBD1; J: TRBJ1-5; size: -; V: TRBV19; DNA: TGTGCCAGTAGTATTGACAGGGGGCACAATCAGCCCCAGCATTTT; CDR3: CASSIDRGHNQPQHF
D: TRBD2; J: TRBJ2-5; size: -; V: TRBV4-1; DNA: TGCGCCAGCAGCCAAGATGGGTCGGGCGGGGGGGCTCAGACCCAGTACTTC; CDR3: CASSQDGSGGGAQTQYF
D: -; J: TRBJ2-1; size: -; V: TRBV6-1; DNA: TGTGCCAGCAGTGAATCAATATTAAGGGGATCGTCCTACAATGAGCAGTTCTTC; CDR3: CASSESILRGSSYNEQFF
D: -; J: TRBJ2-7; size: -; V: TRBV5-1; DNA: TGCGCCAGCAGCCTACGGGAAAGGCGAGCCACTGGCGAGCAGTACTTC; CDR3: CASSLRERRATGEQYF
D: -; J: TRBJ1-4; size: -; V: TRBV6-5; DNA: TGTGCCAGCAGCCTAGACCAAACAACTAATGAAAAACTGTTTTTT; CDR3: CASSLDQTTNEKLFF
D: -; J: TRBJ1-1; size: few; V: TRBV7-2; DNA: TGTGCCAGCAGCTTTAGATCGGGGATGAACACTGAAGCTTTCTTT; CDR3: CASSFRSGMNTEAFF
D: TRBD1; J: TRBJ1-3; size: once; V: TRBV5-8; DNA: TGTGCCAGCAGCTTGGCCGGGACAGGGGCTGGAAACACCATATATTTT; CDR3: CASSLAGTGAGNTIYF
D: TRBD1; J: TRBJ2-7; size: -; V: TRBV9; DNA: TGTGCCAGCAGCGTAGCCGGGACAGAAGTTTACGAGCAGTACTTC; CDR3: CASSVAGTEVYEQYF
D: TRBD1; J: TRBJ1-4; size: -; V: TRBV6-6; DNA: TGTGCCAGCAGCCTACAGGGGAATCCTAATGAAAAACTGTTTTTT; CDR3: CASSLQGNPNEKLFF
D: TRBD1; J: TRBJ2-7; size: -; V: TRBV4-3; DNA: TGCGCCAGCAGCCAGGGACAGGAGGCGAGCGCGCAGTACTTC; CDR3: CASSQGQEASAQYF
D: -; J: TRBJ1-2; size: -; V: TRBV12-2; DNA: TGTGCAAGTCGCTGTGGACAGGGCCCAGATGACGGCTATGGCTACACCTTC; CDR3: CASRCGQGPDDGYGYTF
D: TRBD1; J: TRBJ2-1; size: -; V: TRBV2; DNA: TGTGCCAGCAGTGGGAGCCCCCCGGGACAGGGTAATGAGCAGTTCTTC; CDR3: CASSGSPPGQGNEQFF
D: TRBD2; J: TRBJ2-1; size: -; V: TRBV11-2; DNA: TGTGCCAGCAGCCTGGGACTAGCGGGAGGGGCCTACAATGAGCAGTTCTTC; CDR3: CASSLGLAGGAYNEQFF
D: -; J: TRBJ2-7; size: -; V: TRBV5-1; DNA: TGCGCCAGCAGCTTGGTTCCGGGGATGGGGTCGGTTGGGCAGTACTTC; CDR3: CASSLVPGMGSVGQYF
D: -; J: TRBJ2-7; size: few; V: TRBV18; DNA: TGTGCCAGCTCACCGCGAGGAACTGAGCAGTACTTC; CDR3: CASSPRGTEQYF
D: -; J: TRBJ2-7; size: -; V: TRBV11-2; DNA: TGTGCCAGCAGCTTTTTATCCTTGGGCAGCTCCTACGAGCAGTACTTC; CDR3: CASSFLSLGSSYEQYF
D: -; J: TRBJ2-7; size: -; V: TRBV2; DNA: TGTGCCAGCAGTGGGAGGGACGTGGTGAGATACGAGCAGTACTTC; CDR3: CASSGRDVVRYEQYF
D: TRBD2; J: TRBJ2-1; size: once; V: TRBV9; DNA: TGTGCCAGCAGCCTCGCCCCCACTAGCGGGGGTTGGAATGAGCAGTTCTTC; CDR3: CASSLAPTSGGWNEQFF
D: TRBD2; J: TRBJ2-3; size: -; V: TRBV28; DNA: TGTGCCAGCAGAACTAGCGGGAGCACAGATACGCAGTATTTT; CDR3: CASRTSGSTDTQYF
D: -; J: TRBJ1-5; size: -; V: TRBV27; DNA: TGTGCCAGCCGCGACAGGCCCCATACTGGGCCCCAGCATTTT; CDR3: CASRDRPHTGPQHF
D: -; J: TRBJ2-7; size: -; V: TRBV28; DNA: TGTGCCAGCAGGACCCCTAGCGACTCCTACGAGCAGTACTTC; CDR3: CASRTPSDSYEQYF
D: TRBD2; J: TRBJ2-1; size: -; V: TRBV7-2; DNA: TGTGCCAGCAGCCCCTCTCATCACGGGGGGAATGAGCAGTTCTTC; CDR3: CASSPSHHGGNEQFF
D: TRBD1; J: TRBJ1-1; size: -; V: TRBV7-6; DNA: TGTGCCAGCAGCTTAGAAATAGGGGGCGCGTCGGCGGTGAGGAACACTGAAGCTTTCTTT; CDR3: CASSLEIGGASAVRNTEAFF
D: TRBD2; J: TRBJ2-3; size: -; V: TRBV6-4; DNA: TGTGCCAGCAGTGAAGCAGCGGGGGGCACAGATACGCAGTATTTT; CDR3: CASSEAAGGTDTQYF
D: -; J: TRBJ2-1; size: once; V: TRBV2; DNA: TGTGCCAGCAGTAAAAACGTAGCTGAGCAGTTCTTC; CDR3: CASSKNVAEQFF
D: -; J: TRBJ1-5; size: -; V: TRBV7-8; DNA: TGTGCCAGCAGCCAAGACAGCCTTAGCAATCAGCCCCAGCATTTT; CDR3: CASSQDSLSNQPQHF
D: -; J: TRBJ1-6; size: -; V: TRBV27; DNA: TGTGCCAGCAGCCCTAAACCAGGGAATTCACCCCTCCACTTT; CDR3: CASSPKPGNSPLHF
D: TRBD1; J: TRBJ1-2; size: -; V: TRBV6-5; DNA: TGTGCCAGCAGTTACTCGATAACAGGGGGCGCATTGGGCTACACCTTC; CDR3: CASSYSITGGALGYTF
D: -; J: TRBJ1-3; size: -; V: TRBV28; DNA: TGTGCCAGCAGTTTCCAGGATAGGAACACCATATATTTT; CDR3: CASSFQDRNTIYF
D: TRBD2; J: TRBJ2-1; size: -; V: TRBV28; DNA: TGTGCCAGCAGACCACTAGCGGGAGGGCCGGGTGAGCAGTTCTTC; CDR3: CASRPLAGGPGEQFF
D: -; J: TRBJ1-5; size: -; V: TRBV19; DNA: TGTGCCAGTAACCGAGTTAATAGCAATCAGCCCCAGCATTTT; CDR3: CASNRVNSNQPQHF
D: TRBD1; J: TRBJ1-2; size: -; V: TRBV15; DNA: TGTGCCACCAGCAGAGACCGGACAGGGCACATCAATGGCTACACCTTC; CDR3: CATSRDRTGHINGYTF
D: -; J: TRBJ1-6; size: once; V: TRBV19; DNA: TGTGCCAGTAGTCCCGGGCGGGGGCGAAATTCACCCCTCCACTTT; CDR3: CASSPGRGRNSPLHF
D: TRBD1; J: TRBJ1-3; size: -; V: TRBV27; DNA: TGTGCCAGCAGTTCCTACAGGGGGCATGGAAACACCATATATTTT; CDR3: CASSSYRGHGNTIYF
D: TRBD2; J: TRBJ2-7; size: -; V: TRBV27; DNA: TGTGCCAGCAGTTTAGGACTAGCGGATACCTACGAGCAGTACTTC; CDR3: CASSLGLADTYEQYF
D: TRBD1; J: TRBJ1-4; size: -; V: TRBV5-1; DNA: TGCGCCAGCGGCGACAGGGATAATGAAAAACTGTTTTTT; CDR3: CASGDRDNEKLFF
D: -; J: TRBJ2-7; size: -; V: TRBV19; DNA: TGTGCCAGTAGCCCCATGACAGGCGACGACTCCTACGAGCAGTACTTC; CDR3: CASSPMTGDDSYEQYF
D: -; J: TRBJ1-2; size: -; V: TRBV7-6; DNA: TGTGCCAGCAGCTCGGGGGGGGTCGGTGGCTACACCTTC; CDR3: CASSSGGVGGYTF